A single sample gave rise to the 24 T cell receptor beta chains below, sequenced in a study of T cells after yellow fever vaccination. One entry per CDR3 protein, called by TCRdb with MiXCR from the 5' RACE reads. Of 310,000 or so distinct CDR3 sequences detected, around 6.8% appear once; the ten largest clones hold about a sixth. The specimen was PBMCs, collected about 49 days after the first yellow fever vaccination. The receptors derive from a young man who received the YFV17D yellow fever vaccine.

Only a few counts were recorded for this clonotype. V gene TRBV19 combines with J gene TRBJ2-7; 9 nucleotides match TRBD2. CDR1 is LNHDA and CDR2 is SQIVND in the germline V gene (reference sequence). Trimming at V came to 1 base and at J to 6 bases, leaving 4 bases not matched to a gene. This CDR3 contains 14 residues. The CDR3 spells CASSIGGGASEQYF. The CDR3 DNA reads as TGTGCCAGTAGTATAGGCGGGGGGGCATCCGAGCAGTACTTC.

This clonotype was found many times. This chain joins TRBV7-8 and TRBJ2-5; D is ambiguous. Germline assignment: CDR1 SGHVS and CDR2 FQNEAQ. CDR3 length: 12 residues. V lost 6 bases and J 1 base, leaving 6 bases between the germline ends. The CDR3 sequence is CASRYPQETQYF. The CDR3 bases are TGTGCCAGCAGATACCCCCAAGAGACCCAGTACTTC.

The chain uses TRBV4-1 and TRBJ1-1; D is uncertain. There are 15 residues in the CDR3. CDR1 is MGHRA, CDR2 YSYEKL, per germline. The V end lost 4 bases, the J end lost 4 bases, and 16 bases lay between the germline ends. CDR3 coding DNA: TGCGCCAGCAGCCCCCCCTACGTATATGGCACTGAAGCTTTCTTT. Protein: CASSPPYVYGTEAFF.

This clonotype was picked up a small number of times. The gene calls are TRBV6-1 and TRBJ2-3, with 9 bases that match TRBD2. The CDR3 loop spans 14 amino acids. The germline V gene has CDR1 MNHNS and CDR2 SASEGT. J gave up 4 bases and V 7 bases, and 6 bases lay outside the gene matches. The CDR3 DNA reads TGTGCCAGCAAATGGCGGGGGGGGCCAGATACGCAGTATTTT. It yields the protein CASKWRGGPDTQYF.

The V call is TRBV7-2, the J call TRBJ2-3; 10 nucleotides line up with TRBD2. CDR1 is SGHTA, CDR2 FQGNSA, per germline. V lost 1 base to trimming and J lost 5 bases; unmatched junction nucleotides: 3. This CDR3 contains 15 residues. In DNA form, the CDR3 reads TGTGCCAGCAGCTTAGAGCGGGGGGGAGGAGATACGCAGTATTTT. As protein: CASSLERGGGDTQYF.

This clonotype has a handful of counts. V usage is TRBV5-1 and J usage is TRBJ2-5; D might be TRBD2 (5 bases). V was shortened by 4 bases and J by 5 bases, with 12 bases between the two germline ends. This CDR3 contains 13 residues. Germline V CDR1 and CDR2: SGHRS, YFSETQ. The CDR3: CASSPPRAETQYF. CDR3 coding DNA: TGCGCCAGCAGCCCGCCGAGGGCTGAGACCCAGTACTTC.

This clonotype was detected only a few times. Here the CDR3 DNA reads TGTGCCAGCAGCCTGATCACGACAGTAAAAGAGACCCAGTACTTC. Translated, it gives CASSLITTVKETQYF. The chain uses TRBV5-4 and TRBJ2-5; a possible D gene is TRBD1 (5 bases). CDR1 and CDR2 from the germline V gene are SGHNT and YYREEE (reference sequence). The CDR3 loop spans 15 amino acids. Trimming removed 4 bases from V and 3 bases from J, with 16 bases in between.

The chain joins TRBV6-1 to TRBJ1-6, with TRBD1 as a possible D gene (5 bases). The CDR3 runs 17 residues. V lost 6 bases, J lost 6 bases, and 21 bases lay in between. Germline V CDR1 and CDR2: MNHNS, SASEGT. The CDR3 DNA reads TGTGCCAGCAGCCCGTCCCCGACAGCGAGTATTAATTCACCCCTCCACTTT. Translating gives CASSPSPTASINSPLHF.

The V and J genes are TRBV5-1 and TRBJ2-1; 13 bases agree with TRBD2. Germline loops: CDR1 SGHRS, CDR2 YFSETQ. Germline trimming cut 5 bases from V and 4 bases from J; bases unmatched to any gene: 9. CDR3 length equals 17 residues. The CDR3, as DNA: TGCGCCAGCAGAGGACTAGCGGGGGCCGGGAATTACAATGAGCAGTTCTTC. Translating it yields CASRGLAGAGNYNEQFF.

This clonotype was observed at least ten times. This rearrangement joins TRBV7-2 to TRBJ1-1; no definite D call. The CDR3 length is 14 residues. V was clipped by 0 bases and J by 3 bases, with 8 bases between them. Germline CDR1 and CDR2: SGHTA and FQGNSA. Written as DNA, the CDR3 is TGTGCCAGCAGCTTAGCGTTAAGGGACACTGAAGCTTTCTTT. Protein product: CASSLALRDTEAFF.

Only a few counts were recorded for this clonotype. The chain is built from TRBV6-2 or TRBV6-3 and TRBJ2-5; 9 nucleotides align to TRBD2. The CDR3 covers 19 residues. Germline V gives CDR1 MNHEY, CDR2 SVGEGT. With V trimmed by 5 bases and J by 5 bases, 21 bases remained unmatched. CDR3 loop: CASSIPRRASGAIRETQYF. The CDR3 DNA reads as TGTGCCAGCAGTATCCCCCGCCGGGCTAGCGGGGCCATCCGGGAGACCCAGTACTTC.

This clonotype was observed a few times. For the CDR3, the DNA is TGCAGCCCAAGACTAGCGGGGGGCGGTGAGACCCAGTACTTC. Residues: CSPRLAGGGETQYF. The genes are TRBV29-1 and TRBJ2-5, with TRBD2 identical over 13 bases. The V and J ends lost 8 bases and 5 bases, in that order; junction bases with no gene match: 8. Germline V gene sequence: CDR1 SQVTM, CDR2 ANQGSEA. This CDR3 comprises 14 residues.

The rearrangement links TRBV20-1 to TRBJ2-7; TRBD1 agrees at 7 bases. This CDR3 is built from 11 residues. V lost 6 bases to trimming and J lost 6 bases; unmatched junction nucleotides: 5. Per germline, CDR1 DFQATT and CDR2 SNEGSKA (reference sequence). CDR3 sequence reads: CSAQTGLEQYV. The CDR3 DNA reads as TGCAGTGCCCAGACAGGGCTCGAGCAGTACGTC.

This clonotype was recorded a few times. The chain combines TRBV7-3 with TRBJ2-2; D possibly corresponds to TRBD2 (7 bases). Germline CDR1 and CDR2: SGHTA and FQGTGA. V was cut by 5 bases and J by 6 bases, with 16 bases left in between. This CDR3 comprises 15 residues. In nucleotides, the CDR3 is TGTGCCAGCAGCCCGACGAGGGGGGGGGCCGGGGAGCTGTTTTTT. Its translation is CASSPTRGGAGELFF.

In this sample, this clonotype turned up a few times. This chain links TRBV6-5 with TRBJ1-2, with a weak D call TRBD1 (5 bases). This CDR3 region has 16 residues. Trimming took off 3 bases at V and 4 bases at J, with 18 bases between the two ends. Germline V gene data show CDR1 as MNHEY and CDR2 as SVGAGI. Here the CDR3 reads CASSYSPIGTGYGYTF. CDR3 nucleotide sequence: TGTGCCAGCAGTTATTCCCCGATAGGGACGGGCTATGGCTACACCTTC.

Only a few counts were recorded for this clonotype. The chain employs TRBV5-1 and TRBJ2-3, with 7 bases aligning to TRBD2. Trimming took 0 bases from V and 2 from J; bases not matched to a gene: 6. This CDR3 has 16 residues. In germline, CDR1 is SGHRS, CDR2 YFSETQ. The CDR3 spells CASSLGSSGSTDTQYF. The CDR3 DNA follows: TGCGCCAGCAGCTTGGGGTCTAGCGGATCCACAGATACGCAGTATTTT.

This clonotype was seen ten or more times. The chain links TRBV18 to TRBJ1-6; the D gene is possibly TRBD1 (6 bases). The CDR3 extends over 16 amino acids. V shed 5 bases and J shed 0 bases, with 11 bases lying between them. Germline V lookup: CDR1 KGHSH, CDR2 LQKENI. DNA for the CDR3: TGTGCCAGCTCAACGCCCAGGGGCTCCTATAATTCACCCCTCCACTTT. Its protein is CASSTPRGSYNSPLHF.

To note about this clonotype: The junction departs from the called germline gene at one end, perhaps through a read error. The chain employs TRBV5-1 and TRBJ1-1, with TRBD1 as a possible D gene (6 bases). The CDR3 loop spans 14 amino acids. Germline V gene sequence: CDR1 SGHRS, CDR2 YFSETQ. This CDR3 is CASNKDSRNTEDFF. CDR3 DNA sequence: TGCGCCAGCAATAAGGACAGTAGAAACACTGAAGATTTCTTT.

The sample holds many counts of this clonotype. The CDR3: CASSEGGVLQETQYF. The CDR3 DNA reads as TGCGCCAGCAGCGAGGGGGGGGTCCTTCAAGAGACCCAGTACTTC. The V and J genes are TRBV5-1 and TRBJ2-5; weak D call: TRBD2 (7 bases). Germline assignment: CDR1 SGHRS and CDR2 YFSETQ. Trimming pared 4 bases from V and 2 bases from J, leaving 15 bases between. CDR3 length: 15 residues.

The J gene is TRBJ2-1, the V gene TRBV5-1; weak D call: TRBD1 (6 bases). Germline loops: CDR1 SGHRS, CDR2 YFSETQ. This CDR3 region has 14 residues. V lost 4 bases and J lost 5, with 13 bases in between. CDR3 nucleotides: TGCGCCAGCAGCCTAGGCACAGGGAACAATGAGCAGTTCTTC. Amino acids: CASSLGTGNNEQFF.

There are many counts of this clonotype. The rearrangement links TRBV27 to TRBJ2-1; D gene ambiguous. CDR3 length: 14 residues. Per the germline V gene, CDR1 is MNHEY and CDR2 is SMNVEV (reference sequence). V was pared by 2 bases and J by 0 bases, with 5 bases between. This CDR3 reads CASSLASSYNEQFF. The CDR3 DNA reads as TGTGCCAGCAGTTTAGCGAGCTCCTACAATGAGCAGTTCTTC.

This clonotype was observed a handful of times. The V and J genes are TRBV27 and TRBJ2-7, with TRBD1 matching over 8 bases. The germline V gene encodes CDR1 MNHEY and CDR2 SMNVEV (reference sequence). The J segment lost 1 base and the V segment lost 0 bases, leaving 5 bases of the junction unmatched. This CDR3 spans 16 amino acids. The CDR3 bases are TGTGCCAGCAGTTTATCACCCGGGACAGGATCCTACGAGCAGTACTTC. Its translation is CASSLSPGTGSYEQYF.

The rearrangement uses TRBV11-2 and TRBJ2-4, with 11 positions matching TRBD1. The CDR3 has 15 residues. From germline, CDR1 is SGHAT and CDR2 FQNNGV. Germline trimming cut 4 bases from V and 7 bases from J; bases unmatched to any gene: 6. CDR3 in DNA: TGTGCCAGCAGCTCGCCTCGGGACAGGGGGAACATTCAGTACTTC. Amino acids: CASSSPRDRGNIQYF.

Only a few counts were recorded for this clonotype. The chain employs TRBV4-3 and TRBJ2-5, with 10 positions matching TRBD2. The CDR3 consists of 17 residues. Germline CDR1 is LGHNA and CDR2 is YSLEER. V gave up 2 bases and J gave up 1 base; unmatched junction bases: 7. CDR3 DNA sequence: TGCGCCAGCAGCCAATCCCACGGGACTAGCGCCCAAGAGACCCAGTACTTC. It yields the protein CASSQSHGTSAQETQYF.